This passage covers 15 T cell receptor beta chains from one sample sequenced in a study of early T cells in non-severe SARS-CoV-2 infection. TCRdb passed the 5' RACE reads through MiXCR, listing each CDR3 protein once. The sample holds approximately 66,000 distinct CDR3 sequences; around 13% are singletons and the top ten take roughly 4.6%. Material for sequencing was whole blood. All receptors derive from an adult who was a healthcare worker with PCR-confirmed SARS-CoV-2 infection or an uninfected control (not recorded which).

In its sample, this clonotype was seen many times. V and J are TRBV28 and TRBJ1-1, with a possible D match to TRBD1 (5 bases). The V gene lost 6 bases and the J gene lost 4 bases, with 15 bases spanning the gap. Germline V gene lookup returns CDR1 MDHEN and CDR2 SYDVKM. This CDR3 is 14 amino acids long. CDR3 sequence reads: CASSPYGTGTEAFF. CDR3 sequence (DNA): TGTGCCAGCAGCCCCTACGGCACAGGCACTGAAGCTTTCTTT.

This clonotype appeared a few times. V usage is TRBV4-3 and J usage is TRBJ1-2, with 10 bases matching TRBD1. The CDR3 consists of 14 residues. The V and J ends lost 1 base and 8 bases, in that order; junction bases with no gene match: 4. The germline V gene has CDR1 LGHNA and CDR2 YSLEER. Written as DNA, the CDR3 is TGCGCCAGCAGCCAAGGACAGGGGGCCGACGGCTACACCTTC. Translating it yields CASSQGQGADGYTF.

CDR3 DNA: TGTGCCAGCATACAGGGGGCTAGAGCTTTCTTT. Translation gives CASIQGARAFF. This chain links TRBV2 with TRBJ1-1; 9 bases match TRBD1. The germline V gene encodes CDR1 SNHLY and CDR2 FYNNEI. The CDR3 has 11 amino acids. V lost 7 bases to trimming and J lost 10 bases; unmatched junction nucleotides: 4. The entire variable domain, with the rest obtained from reference TRBV2 and TRBJ1-1, is as follows: EPEVTQTPSHQVTQMGQEVILRCVPISNHLYFYWYRQILGQKVEFLVSFYNNEISEKSEIFDDQFSVERPDGSNFTLKIRSTKLEDSAMYFCASIQGARAFFGQGTRLTVV.

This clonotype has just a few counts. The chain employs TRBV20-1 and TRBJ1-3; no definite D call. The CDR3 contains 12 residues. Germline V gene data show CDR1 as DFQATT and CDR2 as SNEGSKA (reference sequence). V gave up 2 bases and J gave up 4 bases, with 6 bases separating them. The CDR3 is CSARYQGNTIYF. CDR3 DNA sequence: TGCAGTGCTAGATACCAAGGAAACACCATATATTTT.

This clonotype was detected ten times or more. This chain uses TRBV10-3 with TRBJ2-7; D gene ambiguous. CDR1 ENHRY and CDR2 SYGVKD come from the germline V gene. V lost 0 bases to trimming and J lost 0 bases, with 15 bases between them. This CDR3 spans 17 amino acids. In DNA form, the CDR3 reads TGTGCCATCAGTGAGTCCGAGGTTTTCGTGAACTCCTACGAGCAGTACTTC. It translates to CAISESEVFVNSYEQYF.

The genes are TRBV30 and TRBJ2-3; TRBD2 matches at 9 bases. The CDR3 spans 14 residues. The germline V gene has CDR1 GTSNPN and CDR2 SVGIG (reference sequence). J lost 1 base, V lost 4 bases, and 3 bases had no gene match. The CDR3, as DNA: TGTGCCTGGACCTTAGCGGGGGGCACAGATACGCAGTATTTT. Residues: CAWTLAGGTDTQYF.

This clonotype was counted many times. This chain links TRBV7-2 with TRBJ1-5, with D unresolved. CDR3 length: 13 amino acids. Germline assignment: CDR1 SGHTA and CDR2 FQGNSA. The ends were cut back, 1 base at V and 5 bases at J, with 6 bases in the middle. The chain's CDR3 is CASSLDPDQPQHF. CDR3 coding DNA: TGTGCCAGCAGCTTAGACCCCGATCAGCCCCAGCATTTT. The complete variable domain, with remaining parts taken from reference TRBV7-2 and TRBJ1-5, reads GAGVSQSPSNKVTEKGKDVELRCDPISGHTALYWYRQSLGQGLEFLIYFQGNSAPDKSGLPSDRFSAERTGGSVSTLTIQRTQQEDSAVYLCASSLDPDQPQHFGDGTRLSIL.

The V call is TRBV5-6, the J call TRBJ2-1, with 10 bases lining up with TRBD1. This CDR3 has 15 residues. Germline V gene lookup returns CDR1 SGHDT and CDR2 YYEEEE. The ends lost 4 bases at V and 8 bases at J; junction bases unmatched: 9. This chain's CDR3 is CASSIRDRGWDEQFF. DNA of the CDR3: TGTGCCAGCAGCATCCGGGACAGGGGTTGGGATGAGCAGTTCTTC. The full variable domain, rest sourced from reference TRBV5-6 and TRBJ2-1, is DAGVTQSPTHLIKTRGQQVTLRCSPKSGHDTVSWYQQALGQGPQFIFQYYEEEERQRGNFPDRFSGHQFPNYSSELNVNALLLGDSALYLCASSIRDRGWDEQFFGPGTRLTVL.

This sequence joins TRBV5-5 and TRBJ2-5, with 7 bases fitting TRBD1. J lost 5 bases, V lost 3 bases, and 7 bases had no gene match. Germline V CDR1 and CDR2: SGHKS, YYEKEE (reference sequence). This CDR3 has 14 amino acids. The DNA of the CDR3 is TGTGCCAGCAGCTCGAGACAGGGCGACGAGACCCAGTACTTC. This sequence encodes CASSSRQGDETQYF.

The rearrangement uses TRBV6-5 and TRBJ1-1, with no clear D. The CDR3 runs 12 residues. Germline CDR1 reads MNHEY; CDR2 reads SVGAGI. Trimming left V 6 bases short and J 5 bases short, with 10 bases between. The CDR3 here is CASRRSGTEAFF. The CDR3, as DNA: TGTGCCAGCAGACGCAGCGGGACTGAAGCTTTCTTT.

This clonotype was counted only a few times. This CDR3 is CASSLVGLNYGYTF. Here the CDR3 DNA reads TGTGCCAGCAGCTTAGTGGGACTTAACTATGGCTACACCTTC. This chain joins TRBV7-2 and TRBJ1-2; maybe TRBD1 (5 bases). Looked up from germline, CDR1 is SGHTA and CDR2 is FQGNSA. Deletions cut 1 base from V and 1 base from J, with 7 bases between. The CDR3 consists of 14 residues.

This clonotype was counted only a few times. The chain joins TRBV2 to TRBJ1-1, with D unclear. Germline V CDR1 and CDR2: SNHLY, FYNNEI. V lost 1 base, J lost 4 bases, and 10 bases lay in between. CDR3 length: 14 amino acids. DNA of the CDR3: TGTGCCAGCAGTGAAGTATTTACGACCACTGAAGCTTTCTTT. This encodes CASSEVFTTTEAFF.

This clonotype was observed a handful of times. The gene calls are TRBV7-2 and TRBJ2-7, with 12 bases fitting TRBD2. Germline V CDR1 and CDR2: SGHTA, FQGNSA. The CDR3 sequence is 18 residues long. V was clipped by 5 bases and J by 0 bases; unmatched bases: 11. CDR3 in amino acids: CASSHPTSGGSFSYEQYF. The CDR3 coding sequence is TGTGCCAGCAGCCATCCCACTAGCGGGGGGAGTTTCTCCTACGAGCAGTACTTC.

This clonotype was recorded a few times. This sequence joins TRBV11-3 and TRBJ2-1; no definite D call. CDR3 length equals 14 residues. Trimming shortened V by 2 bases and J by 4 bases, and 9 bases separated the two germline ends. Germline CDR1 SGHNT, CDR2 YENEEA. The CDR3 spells CASSLRWGYNEQFF. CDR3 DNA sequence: TGTGCCAGCAGCTTACGTTGGGGTTACAATGAGCAGTTCTTC.

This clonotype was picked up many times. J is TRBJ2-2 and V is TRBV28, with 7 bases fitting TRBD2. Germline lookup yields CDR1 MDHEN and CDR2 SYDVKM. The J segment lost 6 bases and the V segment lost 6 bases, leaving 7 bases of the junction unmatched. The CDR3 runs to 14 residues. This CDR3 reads CASSLTLAAGELFF. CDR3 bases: TGTGCCAGCAGCCTTACTCTAGCGGCCGGGGAGCTGTTTTTT.